The 14 T cell receptor beta chains given below trace back to one sample, sequenced in a study of T-cell reconstitution after alpha-beta-depleted transplantation in children. Preparation of the TCRbeta library involved a method that used unique molecular identifiers. MiXCR, run by TCRdb on the PCR reads, gives a single entry per CDR3 protein. Of about 590,000 distinct CDR3 sequences in the sample, 10% to 15% were seen once. The sample consisted of PBMCs, mostly from graft donor cells, taken 360 days after TCRalphabeta/CD19-depleted stem cell transplant. These receptors were collected from a male patient aged 10-17 years who had a stem cell transplant for acute myeloid leukemia, so the T cells may come from the graft donor.

In this sample, this clonotype turned up a few times. The rearrangement joins TRBV18 to TRBJ2-7, with 10 bases aligning to TRBD2. The CDR3 sequence is 16 residues long. The germline CDR1 and CDR2 sequences are KGHSH and LQKENI. The ends lost 0 bases at V and 7 bases at J; junction bases unmatched: 9. CDR3 sequence reads: CASSPPSASGSGEQYF. CDR3 sequence (DNA): TGTGCCAGCTCACCACCGTCGGCTAGCGGGAGCGGAGAGCAGTACTTC.

A word on this clonotype: The CDR3 does not close with the conserved phenylalanine or tryptophan, likely indicating a read error. The V and J genes are TRBV25-1 and TRBJ1-4; TRBD1 matches at 7 bases. After removal of 8 bases from V and 4 bases from J, the junction contained 7 bases not matched to a gene. The CDR3 runs 14 residues. CDR1 is MGHDK and CDR2 is SYGVNS in the germline V gene. The CDR3 spells CASSRDRVNEKLFY. In DNA form, the CDR3 reads TGTGCCAGCTCGCGAGACAGGGTTAATGAAAAACTGTTTTAT.

The chain uses TRBV2 and TRBJ2-5; TRBD2 is a possible D gene (6 bases). V lost 7 bases and J lost 1, with 22 bases in between. The CDR3 is 17 residues long. Germline CDR1 SNHLY, CDR2 FYNNEI. This CDR3 reads CASTPTLGQGLQETQYF. The CDR3 bases are TGTGCCAGCACTCCTACACTGGGGCAGGGACTCCAAGAGACCCAGTACTTC.

This clonotype was observed many times. V gene TRBV19 combines with J gene TRBJ2-7, with a weak D call TRBD2 (5 bases). Germline V gene data show CDR1 as LNHDA and CDR2 as SQIVND (reference sequence). Deletions cut 3 bases from V and 2 bases from J, with 11 bases between. The CDR3 has 14 residues. The CDR3 bases are TGTGCCAGTAGTATTGACGGGATGGCCTACGAGCAGTACTTC. This encodes CASSIDGMAYEQYF.

This clonotype was counted at least ten times. CDR3 protein: CSASGGSPVTDTQYF. The DNA for the CDR3 is TGCAGTGCTAGCGGGGGGTCCCCTGTCACAGATACGCAGTATTTT. V usage is TRBV20-1 and J usage is TRBJ2-3; 7 positions match TRBD2. The CDR3 covers 15 residues. The germline CDR1 and CDR2 sequences are DFQATT and SNEGSKA (reference sequence). J lost 2 bases, V lost 3 bases, and 8 bases had no gene match.

This clonotype was seen more than once but under ten times. The chain is built from TRBV12-3 or TRBV12-4 and TRBJ1-3; D is unclear. V lost 1 base to trimming and J lost 4 bases, with 11 bases between them. This CDR3 comprises 15 residues. CDR3 in amino acids: CASSLDAGPGNTIYF. Written as DNA, the CDR3 is TGTGCCAGCAGTTTAGACGCTGGGCCAGGAAACACCATATATTTT.

This sequence joins TRBV19 and TRBJ2-1, with D possibly called TRBD1 or TRBD2 (5 bases each). The germline V and J ends were trimmed by 4 bases and 9 bases, with 13 bases remaining between them. The CDR3 spans 13 residues. Germline values: CDR1 LNHDA, CDR2 SQIVND (reference sequence). For the CDR3, the DNA is TGTGCCAGTAGTACCTACGGGGCCGGTGAGCAGTTCTTC. Amino acid sequence: CASSTYGAGEQFF.

V is TRBV12-3 or TRBV12-4 and J is TRBJ2-7; 8 bases are shared with TRBD2. This CDR3 spans 20 amino acids. Trimming removed 6 bases from V and 4 bases from J; junction bases left unmatched: 26. The CDR3 nucleotides are TGTGCCAGCAGCCACAGCTTTGAGGGACTAGAATCAGATTGGGTATACGAGCAGTACTTC. This encodes CASSHSFEGLESDWVYEQYF.

This rearrangement joins TRBV18 to TRBJ2-4; D is unclear. The ends were cut back, 5 bases at V and 0 bases at J, with 8 bases in the middle. Looked up from germline, CDR1 is KGHSH and CDR2 is LQKENI. This CDR3 spans 14 amino acids. The CDR3 region has the DNA TGTGCCAGCTCAGCTGTCCAAGCCAAAAACATTCAGTACTTC. The encoded protein is CASSAVQAKNIQYF. Based on the CDR3 plus reference TRBV18 and TRBJ2-4, the full variable domain is NAGVMQNPRHLVRRRGQEARLRCSPMKGHSHVYWYRQLPEEGLKFMVYLQKENIIDESGMPKERFSAEFPKEGPSILRIQQVVRGDSAAYFCASSAVQAKNIQYFGAGTRLSVL.

This clonotype was counted only a few times. The chain links TRBV7-9 to TRBJ2-7, with D tentatively TRBD1 (5 bases). Trimming shortened V by 4 bases and J by 5 bases, and 15 bases separated the two germline ends. The CDR3 has 14 amino acids. The V gene's germline CDR1 is SEHNR and CDR2 FQNEAQ (reference sequence). The DNA of the CDR3 is TGTGCCAGCAGCTCCAAAACCAGGGCGCACGAGCAGTACTTC. It encodes CASSSKTRAHEQYF.

This clonotype was seen ten or more times. The chain has TRBV20-1 and TRBJ2-7; the D gene is possibly TRBD1 (6 bases). The CDR3 has 14 residues. Germline CDR1 is DFQATT and CDR2 is SNEGSKA (reference sequence). V was clipped by 3 bases and J by 4 bases, with 16 bases between them. The CDR3 reads CSARTTKQGYEQYF. CDR3 DNA sequence: TGCAGTGCTAGGACAACTAAGCAGGGGTACGAGCAGTACTTC.

Many counts were recorded for this clonotype. The chain uses TRBV5-1 and TRBJ2-1; TRBD2 aligns across 7 bases. J was trimmed by 10 bases and V by 0 bases; bases with no gene match: 7. The CDR3 runs to 14 residues. Looked up from germline, CDR1 is SGHRS and CDR2 is YFSETQ. The CDR3 nucleotides read TGCGCCAGCAGCTTGGGGTTGGCGGGAGAGGAGCAGTTCTTC. Its translation is CASSLGLAGEEQFF.

This clonotype was observed a few times. The V and J genes are TRBV12-3 or TRBV12-4 and TRBJ2-2; D uncertain. This CDR3 spans 14 amino acids. The V and J ends lost 2 bases and 6 bases respectively, with 10 bases between them. The CDR3 coding sequence is TGTGCCAGCAGTTTAATAAGGCAGGCCGGGGAGCTGTTTTTT. It is translated as CASSLIRQAGELFF.

This clonotype was counted between two and nine times. V gene TRBV7-2 combines with J gene TRBJ1-6; the D is unclear. CDR3 length: 17 amino acids. The germline V gene encodes CDR1 SGHTA and CDR2 FQGNSA. Trimming stripped 4 bases from V and 7 bases from J, with 20 bases between. The CDR3 DNA is TGTGCCAGCAGCTCCCATGGACGGATCAACACCAATTCACCCCTCCACTTT. This translates into CASSSHGRINTNSPLHF.